The T cell receptor beta chain described here comes from a study of blood T cell repertoires in COVID-19. CDR3 length: 13 amino acids. Germline CDR1 is SGHTA and CDR2 is FQGTGA. V was shortened by 5 bases and J by 5 bases, with 7 bases between the two germline ends. The authors' processing: Researchers report that nucleated cell counts were estimated from reference gene primer amplification. Generated by immunoSEQ multiplex PCR, the TCRdb table keeps only in-frame clones and is missing some. V and J calls and clone size are given by that table; D and trimming were obtained from the DNA. The data contain about 230,000 clones, roughly 84% of them singletons.

This clonotype was sampled from a woman in her forties or fifties with acute or convalescent COVID-19. The chain links TRBV7-3 to TRBJ1-6; D is ambiguous. What was sequenced was peripheral blood. The CDR3 is CASSPSDNSPLHF. Written as DNA, the CDR3 is TGTGCCAGCAGCCCCTCGGATAATTCACCCCTCCACTTT.